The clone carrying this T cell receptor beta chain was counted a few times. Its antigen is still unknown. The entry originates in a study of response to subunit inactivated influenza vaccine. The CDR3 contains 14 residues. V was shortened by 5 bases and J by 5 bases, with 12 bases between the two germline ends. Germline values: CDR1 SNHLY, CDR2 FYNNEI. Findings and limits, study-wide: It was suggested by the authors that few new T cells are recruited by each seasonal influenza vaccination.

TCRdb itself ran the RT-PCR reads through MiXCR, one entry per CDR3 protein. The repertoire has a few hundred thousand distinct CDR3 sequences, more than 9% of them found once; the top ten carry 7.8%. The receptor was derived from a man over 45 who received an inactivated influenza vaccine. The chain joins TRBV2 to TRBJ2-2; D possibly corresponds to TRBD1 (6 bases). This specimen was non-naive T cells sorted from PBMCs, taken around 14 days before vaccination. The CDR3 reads CASSIDRKTGELFF. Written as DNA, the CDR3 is TGTGCCAGCAGTATTGACAGGAAAACCGGGGAGCTGTTTTTT. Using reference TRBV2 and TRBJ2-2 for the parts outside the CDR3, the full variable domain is EPEVTQTPSHQVTQMGQEVILRCVPISNHLYFYWYRQILGQKVEFLVSFYNNEISEKSEIFDDQFSVERPDGSNFTLKIRSTKLEDSAMYFCASSIDRKTGELFFGEGSRLTVL.